The 29 T cell receptor beta chains in this list originate from one sample, sequenced in a study of CD8 T cells in ankylosing spondylitis. TCRdb re-called the 5' RACE reads through MiXCR, storing one row per CDR3 protein. The table records roughly 250,000 distinct CDR3 sequences, roughly 8.6% of them present only once. Specimen: blood, either unsorted or a sorted T cell fraction (not recorded which). The receptors come from a male donor with ankylosing spondylitis or in good health (not recorded which).

This rearrangement joins TRBV20-1 to TRBJ1-3; a possible D gene is TRBD1 (5 bases). CDR1 and CDR2 (germline): DFQATT, SNEGSKA (reference sequence). The V end lost 6 bases, the J end lost 1 base, and 13 bases lay between the germline ends. CDR3 length equals 14 residues. The CDR3 coding sequence is TGCAGTGCCCGACAGAAACAATCTGGAAACACCATATATTTT. Translation gives CSARQKQSGNTIYF.

The V gene is TRBV7-2, the J gene TRBJ2-1; D gene unclear. V shed 5 bases and J shed 3 bases, with 11 bases lying between them. The germline CDR1 and CDR2 sequences are SGHTA and FQGNSA. This CDR3 contains 14 residues. The CDR3 nucleotides read TGTGCCAGCAGCCCAGGCGCTGGCTACAATGAGCAGTTCTTC. Translating gives CASSPGAGYNEQFF. The full variable domain, its missing parts supplied by reference TRBV7-2 and TRBJ2-1, is GAGVSQSPSNKVTEKGKDVELRCDPISGHTALYWYRQSLGQGLEFLIYFQGNSAPDKSGLPSDRFSAERTGGSVSTLTIQRTQQEDSAVYLCASSPGAGYNEQFFGPGTRLTVL.

This sequence joins TRBV7-8 and TRBJ2-5, with 11 bases aligning to TRBD2. V was clipped by 0 bases and J by 0 bases; unmatched bases: 12. From germline, CDR1 is SGHVS and CDR2 FQNEAQ. This CDR3 is 20 amino acids long. CDR3 amino acids: CASSLARDSGGVLYQETQYF. The CDR3 DNA reads TGTGCCAGCAGCTTAGCCCGCGATAGCGGGGGGGTACTGTACCAAGAGACCCAGTACTTC. The full variable domain, with the rest looked up from reference TRBV7-8 and TRBJ2-5, is GAGVSQSPRYKVAKRGQDVALRCDPISGHVSLFWYQQALGQGPEFLTYFQNEAQLDKSGLPSDRFFAERPEGSVSTLKIQRTQQEDSAVYLCASSLARDSGGVLYQETQYFGPGTRLLVL.

This clonotype came up many times. The V and J genes are TRBV5-1 and TRBJ1-1, with TRBD1 matching over 12 bases. The ends lost 6 bases at V and 4 bases at J; junction bases unmatched: 7. Germline-derived CDR1 and CDR2 are SGHRS and YFSETQ. The CDR3 extends over 15 amino acids. The DNA for the CDR3 is TGCGCCAGCACTACGGGACAGGGGGCTTTCACTGAAGCTTTCTTT. It codes for CASTTGQGAFTEAFF.

This clonotype has a count of ten or more. The chain carries TRBV5-1 and TRBJ2-3; possibly TRBD2 for D (6 bases). The CDR3 runs to 15 residues. Germline lookup yields CDR1 SGHRS and CDR2 YFSETQ. V was clipped by 4 bases and J by 2 bases, with 14 bases between them. The CDR3 spells CASSPRGGFTDTQYF. CDR3 bases: TGCGCCAGCAGCCCGCGAGGAGGGTTCACAGATACGCAGTATTTT.

This clonotype has at least ten counts. CDR3 sequence reads: CSVATSANYGYTF. The CDR3 DNA follows: TGCAGCGTGGCGACCTCAGCTAACTATGGCTACACCTTC. The chain couples TRBV29-1 to TRBJ1-2; D unresolved. CDR1 SQVTM and CDR2 ANQGSEA come from the germline V gene. V gave up 6 bases and J gave up 0 bases, with 11 bases separating them. The CDR3 totals 13 residues. Supplemented by reference TRBV29-1 and TRBJ1-2, the full variable domain reads SAVISQKPSRDICQRGTSLTIQCQVDSQVTMMFWYRQQPGQSLTLIATANQGSEATYESGFVIDKFPISRPNLTFSTLTVSNMSPEDSSIYLCSVATSANYGYTFGSGTRLTVV.

This clonotype occurred many times. This chain links TRBV5-1 with TRBJ2-7; D is unresolved. CDR3 length: 11 residues. Trimming cost V 3 bases and J 5 bases, with 6 bases left between them. Germline V lookup: CDR1 SGHRS, CDR2 YFSETQ. The DNA for the CDR3 is TGCGCCAGCAGCTCACAGCACGAGCAGTACTTC. It yields the protein CASSSQHEQYF.

This clonotype was counted at least ten times. The chain has TRBV20-1 and TRBJ1-1; the D gene is possibly TRBD1 (5 bases). The germline V gene has CDR1 DFQATT and CDR2 SNEGSKA (reference sequence). Trimming removed 2 bases from V and 2 bases from J, with 9 bases in between. The CDR3 covers 13 residues. CDR3 sequence (DNA): TGCAGTGCTAGAAGGGGCAGAAACACTGAAGCTTTCTTT. Protein sequence: CSARRGRNTEAFF.

This clonotype showed up many times. V is TRBV12-3 or TRBV12-4 and J is TRBJ2-2; D is undetermined. The CDR3 covers 11 residues. Trimming stripped 6 bases from V and 4 bases from J, with 3 bases between. The chain's CDR3 is CASRVTGELFF. CDR3 coding DNA: TGTGCCAGCAGGGTCACCGGGGAGCTGTTTTTT.

At least ten counts were recorded for this clonotype. V and J are TRBV6-1 and TRBJ1-1; D remains ambiguous. The V and J ends lost 7 bases and 6 bases respectively, with 12 bases between them. The CDR3 loop spans 12 amino acids. Germline V gives CDR1 MNHNS, CDR2 SASEGT. DNA of the CDR3: TGTGCCAGCAATCGGGAAATTGCTGAAGCTTTCTTT. As protein: CASNREIAEAFF.

Ten or more counts support this clonotype. The rearrangement joins TRBV5-1 to TRBJ1-1; D gene unclear. Trimming shortened V by 0 bases and J by 2 bases, and 14 bases separated the two germline ends. This CDR3 has 16 amino acids. Germline CDR1 is SGHRS and CDR2 is YFSETQ. The CDR3 sequence: CASSLEAATGNTEAFF. CDR3 bases: TGCGCCAGCAGCTTGGAGGCGGCGACGGGAAACACTGAAGCTTTCTTT.

This clonotype was picked up many times. This rearrangement joins TRBV7-2 to TRBJ1-1; no clear D gene. The CDR3 has 14 amino acids. In germline, CDR1 is SGHTA, CDR2 FQGNSA. V lost 3 bases, J lost 0 bases, and 8 bases lay in between. The CDR3 DNA reads TGTGCCAGCAGCTTCCAGAATCTGAACACTGAAGCTTTCTTT. This sequence encodes CASSFQNLNTEAFF. Looking up the rest from reference TRBV7-2 and TRBJ1-1 gives the full variable domain: GAGVSQSPSNKVTEKGKDVELRCDPISGHTALYWYRQSLGQGLEFLIYFQGNSAPDKSGLPSDRFSAERTGGSVSTLTIQRTQQEDSAVYLCASSFQNLNTEAFFGQGTRLTVV.

CDR3 sequence (DNA): TGTGCCAGCAGCCAAGGACGAGGCGAGCAGTACTTC. It encodes CASSQGRGEQYF. This chain links TRBV3-1 with TRBJ2-7; D is ambiguous. Trimming stripped 1 base from V and 6 bases from J, with 7 bases between. The CDR3 contains 12 residues. The V gene's germline CDR1 is LGHDT and CDR2 YNNKEL (reference sequence).

V and J are TRBV5-1 and TRBJ2-2; perhaps D is TRBD1 or TRBD2 (5 bases each). In germline, CDR1 is SGHRS, CDR2 YFSETQ. Trimming stripped 4 bases from V and 0 bases from J, with 19 bases between. This CDR3 region has 18 residues. CDR3 sequence: CASSRILGAGTNTGELFF. The CDR3 nucleotides read TGCGCCAGCAGCCGGATACTCGGGGCCGGGACGAACACCGGGGAGCTGTTTTTT.

The chain has TRBV20-1 and TRBJ2-1, with 7 bases that match TRBD2. This CDR3 region has 18 residues. CDR1 is DFQATT and CDR2 is SNEGSKA in the germline V gene (reference sequence). The CDR3 here is CRGQGAGESRWAYNEQFF. Here the CDR3 DNA reads TGCAGGGGTCAGGGTGCGGGAGAGTCCCGTTGGGCCTACAATGAGCAGTTCTTC.

This clonotype has a count of ten or more. The V call is TRBV7-9, the J call TRBJ2-7, with 9 bases identical to TRBD2. Germline-derived CDR1 and CDR2 are SEHNR and FQNEAQ (reference sequence). CDR3 size: 16 residues. Trimming took 5 bases from V and 4 from J; bases not matched to a gene: 12. The CDR3 loop reads CASSGSAPSGIYEQYF. CDR3 bases: TGTGCCAGCAGCGGCTCGGCCCCTAGCGGGATTTACGAGCAGTACTTC. Complete variable domain (other parts from reference TRBV7-9 and TRBJ2-7): DTGVSQNPRHKITKRGQNVTFRCDPISEHNRLYWYRQTLGQGPEFLTYFQNEAQLEKSRLLSDRFSAERPKGSFSTLEIQRTEQGDSAMYLCASSGSAPSGIYEQYFGPGTRLTVT.

This clonotype was counted between two and nine times. The V call is TRBV7-2, the J call TRBJ1-3, with D maybe TRBD1 (5 bases). The germline V gene has CDR1 SGHTA and CDR2 FQGNSA. V dropped 3 bases and J dropped 4 bases, with 16 bases sitting between them. The CDR3 has 16 residues. The CDR3 nucleotides read TGTGCCAGCAGCTTTGGGGGACGGATTAGGGGAAACACCATATATTTT. This sequence encodes CASSFGGRIRGNTIYF.

This clonotype was recorded at least ten times. V gene TRBV11-2 combines with J gene TRBJ2-3, with TRBD2 identical over 11 bases. Germline V CDR1 and CDR2: SGHAT, FQNNGV. J gave up 1 base and V 4 bases, and 13 bases lay outside the gene matches. This CDR3 is 19 amino acids long. The CDR3 bases are TGTGCCAGCAGCTCCGTCGGGACTAGCGGAGGTTGGGGCACAGATACGCAGTATTTT. It codes for CASSSVGTSGGWGTDTQYF.

This clonotype was recorded many times. This chain connects TRBV12-3 or TRBV12-4 to TRBJ2-7, with TRBD1 matching over 7 bases. V lost 5 bases and J lost 6; bases outside the gene matches: 10. This CDR3 contains 14 residues. CDR3 nucleotides: TGTGCCAGCAGTCCCGAGGGACAGTACGGCGAGCAGTACTTC. Its protein product is CASSPEGQYGEQYF.

This clonotype was found many times. The chain joins TRBV7-9 to TRBJ2-5; 8 nucleotides match TRBD1. The germline V gene encodes CDR1 SEHNR and CDR2 FQNEAQ (reference sequence). This CDR3 region has 13 residues. The V segment lost 3 bases and the J segment 4 bases; nucleotides outside the gene matches: 1. The CDR3 sequence is CASSFTGGETQYF. The CDR3 region has the DNA TGTGCCAGCAGCTTTACAGGGGGAGAGACCCAGTACTTC.

The chain employs TRBV5-2 and TRBJ2-7; the table assigns TRBD1, which was not confirmed against the DNA. TRBV5-2 is classified as a pseudogene. The CDR3 length is 19 residues. Written as DNA, the CDR3 is TGTGCCATGGGCTTTGGGCTCTTTTCTAACAGGGGTTTGGACTACGAGCAGTACTTC. Its protein product is CAMGFGLFSNRGLDYEQYF.

Ten or more counts support this clonotype. The V and J genes are TRBV20-1 and TRBJ1-2; no clear D gene. The CDR3 has 10 amino acids. The V and J ends lost 6 bases and 3 bases respectively, with 5 bases between them. Germline CDR1 DFQATT, CDR2 SNEGSKA (reference sequence). The CDR3 loop is CSAPYYGYTF. In nucleotides, the CDR3 is TGCAGTGCGCCATACTATGGCTACACCTTC.

In this sample, this clonotype turned up many times. The rearrangement uses TRBV12-3 or TRBV12-4 and TRBJ2-5, with a tentative D call TRBD1 (6 bases). Trimming stripped 4 bases from V and 2 bases from J, with 14 bases between. This CDR3 spans 15 amino acids. CDR3 region: CASSSPGQVQETQYF. In nucleotides, the CDR3 is TGTGCCAGCAGTTCCCCGGGACAAGTACAAGAGACCCAGTACTTC.

In this sample, this clonotype turned up many times. The CDR3: CSASPPGQPYGYTF. CDR3 DNA sequence: TGCAGTGCTAGTCCACCGGGACAGCCTTATGGCTACACCTTC. This sequence joins TRBV20-1 and TRBJ1-2, with 7 bases lining up with TRBD1. The V segment lost 3 bases and the J segment 5 bases; nucleotides outside the gene matches: 9. CDR1 DFQATT and CDR2 SNEGSKA come from the germline V gene (reference sequence). CDR3 length: 14 residues.

This clonotype was seen repeatedly, ten times or more. This rearrangement joins TRBV27 to TRBJ2-1; D is uncertain. The germline V gene encodes CDR1 MNHEY and CDR2 SMNVEV (reference sequence). This CDR3 is 17 amino acids long. Between the trimmed V and J ends, which lost 3 bases and 0 bases, there was a span of 15 bases. The CDR3: CASSFGFSGYSYNEQFF. DNA for the CDR3: TGTGCCAGCAGTTTCGGTTTCTCAGGCTACTCCTACAATGAGCAGTTCTTC.

This clonotype came up many times. DNA of the CDR3: TGTGCCAGCAGGGGGACTAGCGGGGGCACAGATACGCAGTATTTT. It codes for CASRGTSGGTDTQYF. The chain is built from TRBV12-3 or TRBV12-4 and TRBJ2-3; the match to TRBD2 covers 13 bases. The CDR3 sequence is 15 residues long. J gave up 1 base and V 6 bases, and 1 base lay outside the gene matches.

This clonotype was seen ten or more times. The J gene is TRBJ2-1, the V gene TRBV10-3; D possibly matches TRBD1 or TRBD2 (7 bases each). CDR1 is ENHRY and CDR2 is SYGVKD in the germline V gene. V was trimmed by 3 bases and J by 8 bases, leaving 23 bases between them. The length of the CDR3 is 17 residues. CDR3 nucleotide sequence: TGTGCCATCAGTGATCCATTAACCGGCAGGGGGAGGGATGAGCAGTTCTTC. This encodes CAISDPLTGRGRDEQFF.

Here the CDR3 reads CASMTYDRAYEQYF. CDR3 coding DNA: TGTGCCAGCATGACATACGACAGGGCCTACGAGCAGTACTTC. The rearrangement joins TRBV12-3 or TRBV12-4 to TRBJ2-7; TRBD1 aligns across 7 bases. The CDR3 runs 14 residues. With V trimmed by 7 bases and J by 2 bases, 8 bases remained unmatched.

Many counts were recorded for this clonotype. This chain links TRBV5-1 with TRBJ1-1; the D is unclear. The CDR3 runs to 14 residues. Trimming removed 4 bases from V and 1 base from J, with 11 bases in between. Germline loops: CDR1 SGHRS, CDR2 YFSETQ. The CDR3: CASSPRPGNTEAFF. CDR3 coding DNA: TGCGCCAGCAGCCCCCGCCCCGGGAACACTGAAGCTTTCTTT.